These 4 T cell receptor beta chains were sequenced from one sample in a study of T-cell memory formation after mild COVID-19. MiXCR was run by TCRdb on the 5' RACE reads, yielding one entry per CDR3 protein. The sample yields around 140,000 distinct CDR3 sequences, roughly 21% seen once. Input material: PBMCs or a T cell subset sorted from them (not recorded which). All receptors derive from an adult woman who had mild COVID-19 (a few samples of this study predate the infection). Cell type and time point are not known.

This chain links TRBV18 with TRBJ1-2; 9 bases agree with TRBD1. With 0 bases clipped from V and 7 bases from J, the junction kept 3 bases outside the gene matches. Germline CDR1 and CDR2: KGHSH and LQKENI. The CDR3 length is 14 residues. The CDR3 sequence is CASSPPLQGAGYTF. CDR3 DNA: TGTGCCAGCTCACCACCTTTACAGGGGGCTGGCTACACCTTC.

This clonotype turned up a few times. This chain connects TRBV24-1 to TRBJ2-7; tentative D call: TRBD2 (5 bases). CDR3 length: 15 residues. V gave up 3 bases and J gave up 3 bases, with 14 bases separating them. Germline CDR1 KGHDR, CDR2 SFDVKD. As DNA, the CDR3 is TGTGCCACCAGTGATACGCGGAACGGAGGCTACGAGCAGTACTTC. It encodes CATSDTRNGGYEQYF.

The chain uses TRBV24-1 and TRBJ2-3, with no clear D. The CDR3 length is 13 residues. The germline V and J ends were trimmed by 7 bases and 0 bases, with 7 bases remaining between them. The germline gives CDR1 KGHDR, CDR2 SFDVKD. DNA of the CDR3: TGTGCCACCAGACAGCTAAGCACAGATACGCAGTATTTT. Translating it yields CATRQLSTDTQYF.

This rearrangement joins TRBV7-9 to TRBJ2-3, with D perhaps being TRBD1 or TRBD2 (5 bases each). Per the germline V gene, CDR1 is SEHNR and CDR2 is FQNEAQ (reference sequence). With 10 bases removed from V and 3 bases from J, the gap between germline ends came to 14 bases. The CDR3 totals 13 residues. CDR3 sequence (DNA): TGTGCCACCAAGGGACGGAGTACAGATACGCAGTATTTT. This codes for CATKGRSTDTQYF.